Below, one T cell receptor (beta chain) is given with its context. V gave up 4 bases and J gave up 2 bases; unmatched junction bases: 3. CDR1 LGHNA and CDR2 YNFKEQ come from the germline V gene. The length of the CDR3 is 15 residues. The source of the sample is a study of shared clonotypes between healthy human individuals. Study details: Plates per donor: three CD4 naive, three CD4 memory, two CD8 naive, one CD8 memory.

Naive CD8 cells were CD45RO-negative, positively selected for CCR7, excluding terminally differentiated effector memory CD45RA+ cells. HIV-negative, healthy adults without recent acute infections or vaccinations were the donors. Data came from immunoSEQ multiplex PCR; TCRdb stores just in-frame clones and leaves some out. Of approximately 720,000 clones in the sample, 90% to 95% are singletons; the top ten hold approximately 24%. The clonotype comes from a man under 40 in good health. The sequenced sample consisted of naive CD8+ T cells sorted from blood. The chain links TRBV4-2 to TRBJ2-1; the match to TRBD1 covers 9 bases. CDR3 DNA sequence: TGTGCCAGCAGCCCAGGACAGGGGCCCTACAATGAGCAGTTCTTC. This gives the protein CASSPGQGPYNEQFF.